Following are 25 T cell receptor beta chains from one sample sequenced in a study of cytomegalovirus exposure and HLA in healthy donors. With 60 Vbeta and 13 Jbeta primers, the PCR was carried out. The repertoire was sequenced with immunoSEQ multiplex PCR; TCRdb's copy has only in-frame clones and lacks some. The table lists under 70,000 clones, with 12% in the top ten. Specimen: PBMCs. These receptors all stem from a woman in her 30s in good health and CMV-seropositive.

This rearrangement joins TRBV9 to TRBJ2-7; TRBD2 aligns across 7 bases. The J segment lost 0 bases and the V segment lost 4 bases, leaving 4 bases of the junction unmatched. CDR1 and CDR2 from the germline V gene are SGDLS and YYNGEE. The CDR3 loop spans 14 amino acids. The DNA for the CDR3 is TGTGCCAGCAGCTCCAGCGGGATCTCCTACGAGCAGTACTTC. Residues: CASSSSGISYEQYF.

This chain links TRBV6-6 with TRBJ1-2; 9 bases map to TRBD1. V shed 6 bases and J 6 bases; nucleotides not matched to a gene: 5. The CDR3 consists of 13 residues. Germline V gene lookup returns CDR1 MNHNY and CDR2 SVGAGI (reference sequence). CDR3 sequence reads: CASSPGTGHGYTF. The CDR3 nucleotides are TGTGCCAGCAGCCCGGGGACAGGGCATGGCTACACCTTC.

The chain is built from TRBV19 and TRBJ1-5; D is possibly TRBD1 (5 bases). The V and J ends lost 4 bases and 3 bases respectively, with 10 bases between them. CDR1 and CDR2 from the germline V gene are LNHDA and SQIVND (reference sequence). The CDR3 has 14 residues. This chain's CDR3 is CASSKTVDNQPQHF. The CDR3 DNA reads TGTGCCAGTAGTAAGACAGTCGACAATCAGCCCCAGCATTTT.

The V call is TRBV28, the J call TRBJ1-5; D is undetermined. Germline CDR1 reads MDHEN; CDR2 reads SYDVKM. The V end lost 8 bases, the J end lost 6 bases, and 20 bases lay between the germline ends. The CDR3 runs 15 residues. The CDR3 DNA follows: TGTGCCAGCTCAATGAGGTTATTGGTTAGTCAGCCCCAGCATTTT. Translated: CASSMRLLVSQPQHF.

J is TRBJ1-1 and V is TRBV27, with D unclear. The CDR3 sequence is 12 residues long. V gave up 6 bases and J gave up 5 bases, with 10 bases separating them. The germline gives CDR1 MNHEY, CDR2 SMNVEV (reference sequence). In DNA form, the CDR3 reads TGTGCCAGCAGAATGGGGAGTACTGAAGCTTTCTTT. Amino acids: CASRMGSTEAFF.

CDR3 DNA: TGTGCCAGCAGTGAGGACAGAGCCTACGAGCAGTACTTC. Residues: CASSEDRAYEQYF. The rearrangement joins TRBV6-1 to TRBJ2-7; D might be TRBD1 (6 bases). V was trimmed by 3 bases and J by 2 bases, leaving 8 bases between them. Germline CDR1 and CDR2: MNHNS and SASEGT. This CDR3 spans 13 amino acids.

V is TRBV7-9 and J is TRBJ1-2; TRBD1 agrees at 9 bases. The trim removed 5 bases at V and 8 bases at J, leaving 9 bases unmatched. In germline, CDR1 is SEHNR, CDR2 FQNEAQ (reference sequence). This CDR3 is 14 amino acids long. CDR3 sequence: CASSPGQGLLGYTF. DNA of the CDR3: TGTGCCAGCAGCCCGGGACAGGGTCTTCTAGGCTACACCTTC. The variable domain in full, with the rest retrieved from reference TRBV7-9 and TRBJ1-2, is DTGVSQNPRHKITKRGQNVTFRCDPISEHNRLYWYRQTLGQGPEFLTYFQNEAQLEKSRLLSDRFSAERPKGSFSTLEIQRTEQGDSAMYLCASSPGQGLLGYTFGSGTRLTVV.

The V gene is TRBV5-6, the J gene TRBJ1-2; tentatively, D is TRBD1 (5 bases). Germline-derived CDR1 and CDR2 are SGHDT and YYEEEE. V lost 2 bases to trimming and J lost 7 bases, with 9 bases between them. The CDR3 spans 12 residues. The CDR3 DNA follows: TGTGCCAGCAGCTTCGCAGGGCTTGGCTACACCTTC. Protein: CASSFAGLGYTF. Filled out from reference TRBV5-6 and TRBJ1-2, the complete variable domain reads DAGVTQSPTHLIKTRGQQVTLRCSPKSGHDTVSWYQQALGQGPQFIFQYYEEEERQRGNFPDRFSGHQFPNYSSELNVNALLLGDSALYLCASSFAGLGYTFGSGTRLTVV.

The chain carries TRBV7-6 and TRBJ1-1, with 7 positions matching TRBD1. With V trimmed by 1 base and J by 10 bases, 6 bases remained unmatched. Per germline, CDR1 SGHVS and CDR2 FNYEAQ. The CDR3 contains 13 residues. In nucleotides, the CDR3 is TGTGCCAGCAGCTTAGATAACAGGGGATCAGCTTTCTTT. Its translation is CASSLDNRGSAFF.

V and J are TRBV4-2 and TRBJ1-5; D might be TRBD1 (5 bases). The V end lost 0 bases, the J end lost 5 bases, and 8 bases lay between the germline ends. Per germline, CDR1 LGHNA and CDR2 YNFKEQ. The CDR3 loop spans 14 amino acids. CDR3 in amino acids: CASSQDWGYQPQHF. CDR3 DNA: TGTGCCAGCAGCCAAGATTGGGGCTATCAGCCCCAGCATTTT.

The chain couples TRBV30 to TRBJ1-5; maybe TRBD1 (6 bases). The germline V gene encodes CDR1 GTSNPN and CDR2 SVGIG (reference sequence). The CDR3 has 13 residues. The V end was cut by 3 bases, the J end by 6 bases, with 12 bases between. The CDR3 DNA follows: TGTGCCTGGAGCCAAGGACAGTCTCAGCCCCAGCATTTT. It translates to CAWSQGQSQPQHF.

The chain combines TRBV7-9 with TRBJ2-7; 8 nucleotides agree with TRBD2. The CDR3 runs to 14 residues. After removal of 2 bases from V and 5 bases from J, the junction contained 5 bases not matched to a gene. The germline CDR1 and CDR2 sequences are SEHNR and FQNEAQ (reference sequence). CDR3 residues: CASSLSSGSDEQYF. The CDR3, as DNA: TGTGCCAGCAGCTTATCGAGCGGGAGCGACGAGCAGTACTTC.

The chain combines TRBV11-2 with TRBJ1-1, with a possible D match to TRBD1 (6 bases). Trimming removed 5 bases from V and 1 base from J, with 14 bases in between. Germline-derived CDR1 and CDR2 are SGHAT and FQNNGV. CDR3 size: 15 residues. The CDR3 DNA reads TGTGCCAGCAGCCCAATTACAGGGTGGAACACTGAAGCTTTCTTT. Translated, it gives CASSPITGWNTEAFF.

The chain recombines TRBV6-5 with TRBJ2-5; D is perhaps TRBD2 (6 bases). CDR3 length equals 13 residues. Germline-derived CDR1 and CDR2 are MNHEY and SVGAGI. The V end was cut by 2 bases, the J end by 4 bases, with 8 bases between. Here the CDR3 reads CASSYDGRETQYF. The CDR3 nucleotides are TGTGCCAGCAGTTACGACGGGAGAGAGACCCAGTACTTC.

J is TRBJ2-2 and V is TRBV19, with TRBD2 matching 9 bases. The germline V gene encodes CDR1 LNHDA and CDR2 SQIVND (reference sequence). With V trimmed by 9 bases and J by 3 bases, 5 bases remained unmatched. The length of the CDR3 is 14 residues. The DNA for the CDR3 is TGTGCCAGCGCAGCGGGAGGCGACACCGGGGAGCTGTTTTTT. Protein: CASAAGGDTGELFF.

The chain carries TRBV29-1 and TRBJ1-1; 7 nucleotides line up with TRBD1. J was trimmed by 5 bases and V by 2 bases; bases with no gene match: 8. There are 14 residues in the CDR3. From germline, CDR1 is SQVTM and CDR2 ANQGSEA. CDR3 nucleotides: TGCAGCGTTGAAATCAAGGGGGCGGTAACTGAAGCTTTCTTT. This sequence encodes CSVEIKGAVTEAFF.

This chain uses TRBV2 with TRBJ1-1; TRBD1 matches 7 bases. Germline CDR1 and CDR2: SNHLY and FYNNEI. This CDR3 comprises 12 residues. V was pared by 5 bases and J by 7 bases, with 4 bases of the junction left unmatched. The CDR3 here is CASSRDSGEAFF. Written as DNA, the CDR3 is TGTGCCAGCAGTCGGGACAGTGGTGAAGCTTTCTTT.

V usage is TRBV11-3 and J usage is TRBJ1-1, with D possibly matching TRBD1 (5 bases). Trimming took 7 bases from V and 1 from J, leaving 13 bases between them. The CDR3 is 14 amino acids. Germline loops: CDR1 SGHNT, CDR2 YENEEA. The chain's CDR3 is CASTPGGANTEAFF. The CDR3 region has the DNA TGTGCCAGCACCCCCGGGGGTGCGAACACTGAAGCTTTCTTT.

This chain links TRBV18 with TRBJ1-4; weak D call: TRBD1 (5 bases). The CDR3 has 14 residues. Per germline, CDR1 KGHSH and CDR2 LQKENI. Trimming took 3 bases from V and 7 from J, leaving 12 bases between them. DNA for the CDR3: TGTGCCAGCTCACCCGGTCAGCAGGGTGAAAAACTGTTTTTT. Amino acid sequence: CASSPGQQGEKLFF.

This chain links TRBV30 with TRBJ1-2; D unresolved. The CDR3 runs to 12 residues. Trimming left V 2 bases short and J 1 base short, with 5 bases between. The V gene's germline CDR1 is GTSNPN and CDR2 SVGIG (reference sequence). This CDR3 reads CAWSTHNYGYTF. The CDR3 DNA is TGTGCCTGGAGTACACATAACTATGGCTACACCTTC.

The chain uses TRBV5-1 and TRBJ2-5; D gene uncertain. CDR1 SGHRS and CDR2 YFSETQ come from the germline V gene. V was clipped by 4 bases and J by 1 base, with 11 bases between them. The CDR3 is 14 amino acids. Here the CDR3 reads CASSRAASQETQYF. The CDR3 DNA follows: TGCGCCAGCAGCCGCGCGGCCAGCCAAGAGACCCAGTACTTC.

The J gene is TRBJ2-7, the V gene TRBV6-1; no reliable D call. V lost 7 bases, J lost 1 base, and 5 bases lay in between. CDR3 length equals 11 residues. Germline V gene data show CDR1 as MNHNS and CDR2 as SASEGT. The CDR3 coding sequence is TGTGCCAGCACGGGTTCCTACGAGCAGTACTTC. It specifies CASTGSYEQYF.

V usage is TRBV30 and J usage is TRBJ1-6; no firm D call. The germline V and J ends were trimmed by 0 bases and 14 bases, with 14 bases remaining between them. This CDR3 region has 13 residues. Germline-derived CDR1 and CDR2 are GTSNPN and SVGIG (reference sequence). In DNA form, the CDR3 reads TGTGCCTGGAGTGTAAGGAGCGGGGTGTCCCTCCACTTT. It specifies CAWSVRSGVSLHF. Complete variable domain (other parts from reference TRBV30 and TRBJ1-6): SQTIHQWPATLVQPVGSPLSLECTVEGTSNPNLYWYRQAAGRGLQLLFYSVGIGQISSEVPQNLSASRPQDRQFILSSKKLLLSDSGFYLCAWSVRSGVSLHFGNGTRLTVT.

This chain joins TRBV23-1 and TRBJ2-7; 11 nucleotides agree with TRBD2. TRBV23-1 is sorted into the ORF group, with uncertain function. The V and J ends lost 0 bases and 6 bases, in that order; junction bases with no gene match: 13. CDR3 length: 18 residues. The CDR3 coding sequence is TGCGCCAGCAGTCAATCAGTAGCGGGGGGGACTAGCTTAGGCGAGCAGTACTTC. It codes for CASSQSVAGGTSLGEQYF.

The rearrangement joins TRBV5-1 to TRBJ2-7; 9 bases align to TRBD1. J gave up 4 bases and V 0 bases, and 5 bases lay outside the gene matches. This CDR3 is built from 15 residues. The germline gives CDR1 SGHRS, CDR2 YFSETQ. The CDR3 nucleotides are TGCGCCAGCAGCTTGGCCCCGACAGGGGGTTACGAGCAGTACTTC. Encoded protein: CASSLAPTGGYEQYF.